The source of this T cell receptor beta chain is a study of memory B cells and T cells in multiple sclerosis (dated by TCRdb to between 2017 and 2018). For context, the study as a whole: The study compared TCR beta repertoires of autoproliferating peripheral T cells with brain lesion-infiltrating T cells in multiple sclerosis patients. A couple of multiple sclerosis patients, for whom either brain lesions at autopsy or brain-infiltrating cells from biopsy were available, were included in TCR sequencing. Results and caveats for the whole study, not just this receptor: Clone-set sizes varied between compartments, which affected the numbers of shared clonotypes and made normalization necessary.

PBMCs were isolated by Ficoll density gradient centrifugation and cryopreserved before use. As to this clone: The target of this receptor is not known. Qualities for individual bases were not recorded, and no much larger clone is one base off.

TCRbeta CDR3 regions were amplified from extracted genomic DNA using the immunoSEQ Platform. Multiplex PCR, high-throughput sequencing and a vendor bioinformatics pipeline were combined in the immunoSEQ assay. Under the source paper's analysis protocol: Non-productive sequences and CDR3s under 4 amino acids long were removed, and the clonotype frequencies in each sample were recalculated. In immunoSEQ Analyzer 2.0, a clonotype counted as shared when the CDR3 amino acid, V gene and J gene sequences were identical. Repertoire overlap was normalized by dividing shared clonotype counts by the product of both clone-set sizes, with the result scaled by 1000 into arbitrary units. TCRdb obtained this table from immuneACCESS and retained in-frame rearrangements with V and J assigned. These tables miss some clones; where compared with another copy, unresolved V genes account for less than half of the shortfall, and the remainder is unexplained. V and J calls and clone size are copied from that table; D and trimming were computed from the DNA. Here the sample has 11,000 to 15,000 clones; more than 65% occur a single time. The top ten constitute around 2.3% of the sample.

The receptor's source is a human donor with multiple sclerosis. The material sequenced was memory (CD45RO+) CD4+ T cells from blood. In the paper's terms, the cell subset or site label means: CD45RO+ memory T cells sorted from peripheral blood.

The CDR3 protein: CASSLLRGRNEQFF. The DNA sequence follows: TGTGCCAGCAGCTTATTAAGGGGGAGAAATGAGCAGTTCTTC. The chain is encoded by TRBV7-3 joined to TRBJ2-1; matching of 6 bases hints at TRBD1 as the D gene. Per the germline V gene, SGHTA is the CDR1 and FQGTGA is the CDR2. V drops 2 bases and J drops 7 bases, leaving 12 bases in between. The CDR3 measures 14 amino acids from cysteine to phenylalanine. The read is trimmed to its CDR3 DNA, 42 bases read in frame from base 1.